The rows below give T cell receptor beta chains drawn from one sample of a study of shared clonotypes between healthy human individuals. Data came from immunoSEQ multiplex PCR; TCRdb stores just in-frame clones and leaves some out. The table includes roughly 1,500,000 clones, about 98% detected once. Sequenced material: naive CD4+ T cells sorted from blood. The source of these receptors is a man younger than 45 in good health. Each CDR3 is given with its conserved first and last residue. The D gene is left open where the match is weak. Clone size is shown for a subset of rows, as once, few, many or a class of expanded clone.

clone_size: .
v_call: TRBV29-1
j_call: TRBJ1-1
d_call: .
cdr3_aa: CSGGTTSPAFF
cdr3_nt: TGCAGCGGTGGGACGACCAGTCCCGCTTTCTTT

clone_size: .
v_call: TRBV27
j_call: TRBJ2-5
d_call: TRBD1
cdr3_aa: CASRPTGTGQETQYF
cdr3_nt: TGTGCCAGCAGGCCGACAGGGACAGGGCAGGAGACCCAGTACTTC

clone_size: .
v_call: TRBV7-9
j_call: TRBJ2-5
d_call: TRBD1
cdr3_aa: CASSGQGQETQYF
cdr3_nt: TGTGCCAGCTCTGGACAGGGACAAGAGACCCAGTACTTC

clone_size: once
v_call: TRBV15
j_call: TRBJ1-4
d_call: .
cdr3_aa: CATSQFPENTLFF
cdr3_nt: TGTGCCACCAGCCAGTTCCCTGAAAATACACTGTTTTTT

clone_size: .
v_call: TRBV9
j_call: TRBJ2-3
d_call: TRBD1
cdr3_aa: CASSGGTGSTDTQYF
cdr3_nt: TGTGCCAGCAGCGGAGGGACAGGTAGCACAGATACGCAGTATTTT

clone_size: .
v_call: TRBV14
j_call: TRBJ1-1
d_call: .
cdr3_aa: CASSQVSLHTEAFF
cdr3_nt: .

clone_size: .
v_call: TRBV5-4
j_call: TRBJ2-7
d_call: .
cdr3_aa: CASSPGRPGSYEQYF
cdr3_nt: TGTGCCAGCAGCCCGGGGCGCCCGGGGTCCTACGAGCAGTACTTC

clone_size: .
v_call: TRBV18
j_call: TRBJ1-1
d_call: .
cdr3_aa: CASSPLRGHAAIFDTEAFF
cdr3_nt: TGTGCCAGCTCACCGCTACGGGGACATGCGGCTATATTCGACACTGAAGCTTTCTTT

clone_size: once
v_call: TRBV5-4
j_call: TRBJ2-1
d_call: .
cdr3_aa: CASSPEPSFSYNEQFF
cdr3_nt: TGTGCCAGCAGTCCGGAGCCCAGTTTCTCCTACAATGAGCAGTTCTTC

clone_size: .
v_call: TRBV28
j_call: TRBJ1-5
d_call: .
cdr3_aa: CASSLPGTANQPQHF
cdr3_nt: TGTGCCAGCAGTTTACCCGGGACCGCTAATCAGCCCCAGCATTTT

clone_size: .
v_call: TRBV5-1
j_call: TRBJ2-5
d_call: .
cdr3_aa: CASSLEGAETQYF
cdr3_nt: TGCGCCAGCAGCTTGGAGGGTGCGGAGACCCAGTACTTC

clone_size: .
v_call: TRBV6-5
j_call: TRBJ2-3
d_call: TRBD2
cdr3_aa: CASSLSGRGTDTQYF
cdr3_nt: TGTGCCAGCAGTCTTAGCGGGAGAGGCACAGATACGCAGTATTTT

clone_size: .
v_call: TRBV9
j_call: TRBJ2-1
d_call: .
cdr3_aa: CASSVATGRNEQFF
cdr3_nt: TGTGCCAGCAGCGTAGCGACAGGGAGGAATGAGCAGTTCTTC

clone_size: .
v_call: TRBV19
j_call: TRBJ1-5
d_call: TRBD1
cdr3_aa: CASSILQGARGQPQHF
cdr3_nt: TGTGCCAGTAGTATTTTACAGGGGGCGCGGGGTCAGCCCCAGCATTTT

clone_size: once
v_call: TRBV5-1
j_call: TRBJ2-5
d_call: .
cdr3_aa: CASREGGETQYF
cdr3_nt: TGCGCCAGCAGAGAGGGAGGCGAGACCCAGTACTTC

clone_size: .
v_call: TRBV28
j_call: TRBJ2-7
d_call: TRBD2
cdr3_aa: CASTPLGEGPNEQYF
cdr3_nt: TGTGCCAGCACCCCTCTCGGGGAGGGCCCTAACGAGCAGTACTTC

clone_size: .
v_call: TRBV21-1
j_call: TRBJ1-1
d_call: .
cdr3_aa: CASSKGTCSRGGLGTEAFF
cdr3_nt: TGTGCCAGCAGCAAAGGGACCTGTAGTCGAGGGGGGTTGGGCACTGAAGCTTTCTTT

clone_size: .
v_call: TRBV13
j_call: TRBJ2-5
d_call: .
cdr3_aa: CASSRPPGTAQETQYF
cdr3_nt: TGTGCCAGCAGCCGACCCCCGGGCACAGCACAAGAGACCCAGTACTTC